The 32 T cell receptor beta chains presented below share a single source sample, sequenced in a study of cytomegalovirus exposure and HLA in healthy donors. The repertoire was sequenced with immunoSEQ multiplex PCR; TCRdb's copy has only in-frame clones and lacks some. Among 150,000 to 200,000 clones listed, more than 75% were seen once. Sequencing was done on a sample of PBMCs. Source of these receptors: a young man in good health and CMV-seropositive.

The J gene is TRBJ2-7, the V gene TRBV5-1; 9 bases are a match to TRBD1. The germline CDR1 and CDR2 sequences are SGHRS and YFSETQ. Trimming removed 7 bases from V and 4 bases from J; junction bases left unmatched: 9. This CDR3 has 14 residues. The CDR3 loop is CASELTGGSYEQYF. The CDR3 region has the DNA TGCGCCAGCGAACTGACAGGGGGAAGTTACGAGCAGTACTTC.

This clone was detected only a few times. The rearrangement links TRBV23-1 to TRBJ2-2, with D possibly being TRBD2 (6 bases). Being an ORF, TRBV23-1 has a function that is uncertain. The CDR3 length is 19 residues. V shed 6 bases and J shed 5 bases, with 28 bases lying between them. The CDR3 nucleotides are TGCGCCAGCAGATATACCCTGTTGGAAGACGGGAGATTGACCGGGGAGCTGTTTTTT. This sequence encodes CASRYTLLEDGRLTGELFF.

This chain links TRBV18 with TRBJ2-1; 8 nucleotides match TRBD2. CDR3 length equals 15 residues. CDR1 KGHSH and CDR2 LQKENI come from the germline V gene. Trimming at V came to 3 bases and at J to 4 bases, leaving 5 bases not matched to a gene. The chain's CDR3 is CASSPTLAEYNEQFF. The CDR3 bases are TGTGCCAGCTCACCTACACTAGCGGAGTACAATGAGCAGTTCTTC.

The rearrangement uses TRBV18 and TRBJ2-7; 8 bases align to TRBD2. The V segment lost 3 bases and the J segment 1 base; nucleotides outside the gene matches: 8. The length of the CDR3 is 16 residues. In germline, CDR1 is KGHSH, CDR2 LQKENI. CDR3 sequence (DNA): TGTGCCAGCTCACCCTCCGGGGGGGGTAGGTCCTACGAGCAGTACTTC. Protein: CASSPSGGGRSYEQYF.

This chain joins TRBV7-3 and TRBJ2-2; TRBD2 agrees at 11 bases. After removal of 1 base from V and 6 bases from J, the junction contained 4 bases not matched to a gene. Looked up from germline, CDR1 is SGHTA and CDR2 is FQGTGA. The CDR3 contains 16 residues. CDR3 residues: CASSLILAGGPGELFF. Written as DNA, the CDR3 is TGTGCCAGCAGCTTAATTTTAGCGGGAGGGCCCGGGGAGCTGTTTTTT.

Only a few counts were recorded for this clone. The chain joins TRBV7-2 to TRBJ2-7, with D perhaps matching TRBD2 (5 bases). Germline V gives CDR1 SGHTA, CDR2 FQGNSA. V was shortened by 5 bases and J by 3 bases, with 8 bases between the two germline ends. This CDR3 comprises 12 residues. The CDR3 is CASSQDFYEQYF. In DNA form, the CDR3 reads TGTGCCAGCAGCCAGGACTTCTACGAGCAGTACTTC.

This chain uses TRBV9 with TRBJ2-6, with a tentative D call TRBD2 (5 bases). V shed 3 bases and J shed 2 bases, with 15 bases lying between them. The V gene's germline CDR1 is SGDLS and CDR2 YYNGEE. The CDR3 is 17 residues long. The CDR3 loop reads CASSGGGDVPGANVLTF. The CDR3 nucleotides read TGTGCCAGCAGCGGAGGAGGCGATGTCCCTGGGGCCAACGTCCTGACTTTC.

This clone was seen only once. The CDR3 is CASRRQGAGYEQYF. The CDR3 DNA follows: TGTGCCAGCAGGAGACAGGGGGCCGGCTACGAGCAGTACTTC. The chain carries TRBV5-6 and TRBJ2-7, with 10 bases matching TRBD1. CDR3 length equals 14 residues. Per germline, CDR1 SGHDT and CDR2 YYEEEE. Trimming took 5 bases from V and 3 from J; bases not matched to a gene: 5.

This sequence joins TRBV28 and TRBJ1-1; 9 bases align to TRBD1. The CDR3 has 15 residues. V gave up 3 bases and J gave up 4 bases; unmatched junction bases: 6. CDR1 is MDHEN, CDR2 SYDVKM, per germline. The CDR3 bases are TGTGCCAGCAGTTTCCTCGACAGGGGGTTCACTGAAGCTTTCTTT. It specifies CASSFLDRGFTEAFF.

CDR3 nucleotides: TGTGCCAGCAGCCGGTTCGGGGGGATCCAAGAGACCCAGTACTTC. Its protein is CASSRFGGIQETQYF. The chain uses TRBV6-4 and TRBJ2-5; 7 bases map to TRBD2. In germline, CDR1 is MRHNA, CDR2 SNTAGT. V dropped 6 bases and J dropped 1; count of bases not matched to a gene: 8. The CDR3 is 15 residues long.

This chain joins TRBV7-8 and TRBJ1-3, with a weak D call TRBD1 (6 bases). CDR3 length: 16 residues. Germline V gene lookup returns CDR1 SGHVS and CDR2 FQNEAQ. The ends were cut back, 1 base at V and 0 bases at J, with 10 bases in the middle. The chain's CDR3 is CASSLGTAISGNTIYF. The CDR3 bases are TGTGCCAGCAGCTTAGGGACAGCTATCTCTGGAAACACCATATATTTT.

The rearrangement uses TRBV15 and TRBJ2-1; 12 bases are a match to TRBD2. V lost 3 bases, J lost 4 bases, and 4 bases stayed unmatched. Germline V gives CDR1 LNHNV, CDR2 YYDKDF (reference sequence). The CDR3 loop spans 16 amino acids. The CDR3 coding sequence is TGTGCCACCAGCAGGGGACTAGCGGGCTCATACAATGAGCAGTTCTTC. Translating it yields CATSRGLAGSYNEQFF.

J is TRBJ2-1 and V is TRBV28; tentatively, D is TRBD2 (6 bases). V was pared by 6 bases and J by 3 bases, with 15 bases between. The CDR3 has 15 residues. Germline CDR1 and CDR2: MDHEN and SYDVKM. This CDR3 is CASREGWGLYNEQFF. The CDR3, as DNA: TGTGCCAGCAGAGAAGGGTGGGGACTCTACAATGAGCAGTTCTTC. The full variable domain, rest sourced from reference TRBV28 and TRBJ2-1, is DVKVTQSSRYLVKRTGEKVFLECVQDMDHENMFWYRQDPGLGLRLIYFSYDVKMKEKGDIPEGYSVSREKKERFSLILESASTNQTSMYLCASREGWGLYNEQFFGPGTRLTVL.

V is TRBV10-2 and J is TRBJ2-3, with TRBD1 as a possible D gene (6 bases). This CDR3 spans 13 amino acids. The germline V gene has CDR1 WSHSY and CDR2 SAAADI. Trimming removed 7 bases at V and 6 bases at J, with 14 bases between. CDR3 nucleotides: TGCGCCAGCAAAGGGGGACCGGGGGATACGCAGTATTTT. Protein sequence: CASKGGPGDTQYF.

The chain joins TRBV28 to TRBJ2-7, with 7 bases matching TRBD1. The V and J ends lost 6 bases and 5 bases, in that order; junction bases with no gene match: 7. The CDR3 consists of 13 residues. Germline V CDR1 and CDR2: MDHEN, SYDVKM. CDR3 sequence: CASRRGQNNEQYF. The CDR3 bases are TGTGCCAGCAGGAGGGGACAGAACAACGAGCAGTACTTC.

The genes are TRBV7-9 and TRBJ2-7; 7 bases agree with TRBD1. Germline V lookup: CDR1 SEHNR, CDR2 FQNEAQ (reference sequence). The ends lost 11 bases at V and 7 bases at J; junction bases unmatched: 23. CDR3 length equals 16 residues. This CDR3 is CAAADSRTGLPLEQYF. The DNA for the CDR3 is TGTGCCGCCGCGGATTCGCGGACAGGCCTCCCCCTTGAGCAGTACTTC.

V usage is TRBV28 and J usage is TRBJ1-5; D ambiguous. Trimming shortened V by 5 bases and J by 5 bases, and 10 bases separated the two germline ends. The CDR3 has 13 residues. Germline V gene lookup returns CDR1 MDHEN and CDR2 SYDVKM. CDR3 in DNA: TGTGCCAGCAGTGACACTCTGGATCAGCCCCAGCATTTT. Its translation is CASSDTLDQPQHF.

This chain connects TRBV5-4 to TRBJ2-1, with 8 bases matching TRBD1. The germline CDR1 and CDR2 sequences are SGHNT and YYREEE (reference sequence). The CDR3 contains 16 residues. Germline trimming cut 3 bases from V and 5 bases from J; bases unmatched to any gene: 10. Here the CDR3 reads CASSSWTGLAHNEQFF. The CDR3 coding sequence is TGTGCCAGCAGCTCCTGGACAGGGTTGGCCCACAATGAGCAGTTCTTC.

V usage is TRBV7-8 and J usage is TRBJ2-1; TRBD2 matches at 7 bases. Germline CDR1 and CDR2: SGHVS and FQNEAQ. V lost 3 bases to trimming and J lost 10 bases; unmatched junction nucleotides: 3. CDR3 length: 12 amino acids. CDR3 sequence reads: CASSLAGEEQFF. CDR3 DNA: TGTGCCAGCAGCTTGGCGGGAGAGGAGCAGTTCTTC.

DNA of the CDR3: TGTGCCTGGAGTCCCGGACTCTACGAGCAGTACTTC. It encodes CAWSPGLYEQYF. V and J are TRBV30 and TRBJ2-7; tentative D call: TRBD2 (5 bases). CDR1 and CDR2 from the germline V gene are GTSNPN and SVGIG (reference sequence). V lost 2 bases and J lost 3, with 8 bases in between. The CDR3 consists of 12 residues.

This clone was found a few times. The rearrangement uses TRBV30 and TRBJ2-7; 7 nucleotides match TRBD1. CDR3 size: 12 residues. V lost 2 bases to trimming and J lost 5 bases; unmatched junction nucleotides: 3. Germline loops: CDR1 GTSNPN, CDR2 SVGIG (reference sequence). The CDR3 sequence is CAWSRQGHEQYF. Written as DNA, the CDR3 is TGTGCCTGGAGTAGACAGGGACACGAGCAGTACTTC.

The V gene is TRBV5-1, the J gene TRBJ2-7, with unresolved D. Trimming cost V 4 bases and J 2 bases, with 16 bases left between them. The CDR3 runs to 15 residues. Germline-derived CDR1 and CDR2 are SGHRS and YFSETQ. This CDR3 is CASSIDPPPTYEQYF. CDR3 in DNA: TGCGCCAGCAGCATTGATCCTCCCCCTACCTACGAGCAGTACTTC.

The chain is built from TRBV11-1 and TRBJ2-3, with a possible D match to TRBD2 (5 bases). With 8 bases removed from V and 0 bases from J, the gap between germline ends came to 12 bases. This CDR3 is built from 14 residues. Germline CDR1 is SGHAT and CDR2 is FQDESV (reference sequence). Here the CDR3 reads CASVAGFSTDTQYF. The CDR3 DNA follows: TGTGCCAGCGTGGCGGGTTTTAGCACAGATACGCAGTATTTT.

The rearrangement uses TRBV6-5 and TRBJ2-1, with D maybe TRBD1 (6 bases). Trimming stripped 5 bases from V and 4 bases from J, with 15 bases between. The CDR3 sequence is 15 residues long. CDR1 and CDR2 from the germline V gene are MNHEY and SVGAGI. CDR3 coding DNA: TGTGCCAGCAGTATAGTAGGGGGTGCGTACAATGAGCAGTTCTTC. Protein product: CASSIVGGAYNEQFF.

The gene calls are TRBV28 and TRBJ1-2; 10 positions agree with TRBD1. CDR3 length: 16 residues. Looked up from germline, CDR1 is MDHEN and CDR2 is SYDVKM. Germline trimming cut 5 bases from V and 4 bases from J; bases unmatched to any gene: 10. This CDR3 is CASSRDWTGGGYGYTF. The CDR3 nucleotides read TGTGCCAGCAGTCGTGATTGGACAGGGGGTGGCTATGGCTACACCTTC.

This clone was counted a few times. The chain employs TRBV6-1 and TRBJ1-1, with 7 bases lining up with TRBD1. Germline trimming cut 1 base from V and 11 bases from J; bases unmatched to any gene: 7. Germline values: CDR1 MNHNS, CDR2 SASEGT. The CDR3 has 13 residues. The CDR3 nucleotides read TGTGCCAGCAGTGAAGGGGACAGTCTGTCGGCTTTCTTT. Translating gives CASSEGDSLSAFF.

The chain carries TRBV6-1 and TRBJ1-2; tentative D call: TRBD1 (5 bases). Trimming removed 2 bases from V and 3 bases from J, with 13 bases in between. The CDR3 spans 15 residues. CDR1 is MNHNS and CDR2 is SASEGT in the germline V gene. This chain's CDR3 is CASSESGRDYYGYTF. Written as DNA, the CDR3 is TGTGCCAGCAGTGAATCCGGCAGGGATTACTATGGCTACACCTTC.

V gene TRBV7-2 combines with J gene TRBJ1-2; D is perhaps TRBD1 (6 bases). The CDR3 runs to 13 residues. The germline V and J ends were trimmed by 5 bases and 4 bases, with 11 bases remaining between them. Germline loops: CDR1 SGHTA, CDR2 FQGNSA. The CDR3 reads CASSPDRLYGYTF. The CDR3 bases are TGTGCCAGCAGCCCGGACAGACTCTATGGCTACACCTTC.

This clone was seen once. The chain carries TRBV5-1 and TRBJ2-7, with D possibly TRBD2 on 6 matching bases. This CDR3 is built from 14 residues. In germline, CDR1 is SGHRS, CDR2 YFSETQ. V was pared by 4 bases and J by 6 bases, with 17 bases between. The CDR3: CASSPRDPRLEQYF. The CDR3 DNA is TGCGCCAGCAGCCCGCGGGACCCTAGGCTCGAGCAGTACTTC.

V gene TRBV9 combines with J gene TRBJ1-5, with D maybe TRBD1 (6 bases). The CDR3 is made up of 15 amino acids. With 0 bases removed from V and 6 bases from J, the gap between germline ends came to 13 bases. Germline CDR1 SGDLS, CDR2 YYNGEE. CDR3 region: CASSVDASRGQPQHF. The CDR3 DNA sequence: TGTGCCAGCAGCGTAGATGCCTCCAGGGGTCAGCCCCAGCATTTT.

The CDR3 protein is CASSPDRIIEDTQYF. DNA for the CDR3: TGTGCCAGCAGCCCCGACAGGATTATTGAAGATACGCAGTATTTT. This rearrangement joins TRBV13 to TRBJ2-3; possibly TRBD1 for D (6 bases). The germline gives CDR1 PRHDT, CDR2 FYEKMQ (reference sequence). V lost 5 bases and J 5 bases, leaving 17 bases between the germline ends. This CDR3 has 15 residues. The full variable domain, rest sourced from reference TRBV13 and TRBJ2-3, is AAGVIQSPRHLIKEKRETATLKCYPIPRHDTVYWYQQGPGQDPQFLISFYEKMQSDKGSIPDRFSAQQFSDYHSELNMSSLELGDSALYFCASSPDRIIEDTQYFGPGTRLTVL.

The chain employs TRBV5-1 and TRBJ2-7, with 11 nucleotides matching TRBD1. The CDR3 is made up of 12 amino acids. CDR1 and CDR2 from the germline V gene are SGHRS and YFSETQ. Written as DNA, the CDR3 is TGCGCCAGCAGCTTGGCGGGGGACAGGGGGACAGTC. The encoded protein is CASSLAGDRGTV.